This section outlines one TCR beta chain sequence together with its context. No antigen is known for it. Profiled with immunoSEQ multiplex PCR; TCRdb holds only in-frame clones, not every one. Altogether 140,000 or so clones are present, roughly nine tenths being singletons, with the ten largest covering roughly 1.7%. Germline assignment: CDR1 SQVTM and CDR2 ANQGSEA. The V and J ends lost 7 bases and 1 base respectively, with 18 bases between them. This CDR3 has 15 amino acids. This sample stems from a study of T cell responses to AZD1222 COVID-19 vaccine. In the study overall: Doses given second, at about 4 or about 12 weeks, were pooled.

Study-wide results and caveats: Nearly half of spike-specific TCRs reportedly go after variant regions that carry no mutations. CD4 TCRs linked to vaccination spanned spike, dominating at 160-218 and 743-854. Rises in breadth and depth of Spike-specific TCRs came after two AZD1222 doses.

The chain carries TRBV29-1 and TRBJ2-3; no firm D call. Source: peripheral blood, taken on day 0 of AZD1222 vaccination. The sequence was collected from an adult in good health. CDR3 DNA: TGCAGCGCCTCAATGCCGGCCTTTGGCACAGATACGCAGTATTTT. This encodes CSASMPAFGTDTQYF.